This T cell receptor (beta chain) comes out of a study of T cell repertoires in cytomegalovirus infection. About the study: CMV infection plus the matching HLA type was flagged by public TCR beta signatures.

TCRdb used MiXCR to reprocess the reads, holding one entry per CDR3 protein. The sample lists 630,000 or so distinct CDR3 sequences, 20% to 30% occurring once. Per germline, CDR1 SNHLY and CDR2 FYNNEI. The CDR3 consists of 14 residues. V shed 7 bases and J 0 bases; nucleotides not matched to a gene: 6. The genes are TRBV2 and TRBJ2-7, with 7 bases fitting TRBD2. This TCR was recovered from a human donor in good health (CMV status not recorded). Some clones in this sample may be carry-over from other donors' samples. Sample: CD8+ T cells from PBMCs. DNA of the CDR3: TGTGCCAGCACCCCGGGGAGGGGCTCCTACGAGCAGTACTTC. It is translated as CASTPGRGSYEQYF. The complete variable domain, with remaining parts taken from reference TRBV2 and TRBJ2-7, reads EPEVTQTPSHQVTQMGQEVILRCVPISNHLYFYWYRQILGQKVEFLVSFYNNEISEKSEIFDDQFSVERPDGSNFTLKIRSTKLEDSAMYFCASTPGRGSYEQYFGPGTRLTVT.